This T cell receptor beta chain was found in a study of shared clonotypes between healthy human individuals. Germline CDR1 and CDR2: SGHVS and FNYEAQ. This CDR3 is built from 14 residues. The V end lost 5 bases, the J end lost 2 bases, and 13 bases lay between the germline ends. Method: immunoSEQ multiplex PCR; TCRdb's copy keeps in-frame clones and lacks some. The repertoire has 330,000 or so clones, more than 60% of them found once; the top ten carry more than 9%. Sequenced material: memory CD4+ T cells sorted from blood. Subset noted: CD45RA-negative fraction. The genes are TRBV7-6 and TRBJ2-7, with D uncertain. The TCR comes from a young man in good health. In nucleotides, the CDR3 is TGTGCCAGCAGCCCGTCGGCAGCAACCTACGAGCAGTACTTC. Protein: CASSPSAATYEQYF.